This T cell receptor beta chain appears in the sequencing data of a study of cytomegalovirus exposure and HLA in healthy donors. The PCR was carried out with 60 Vbeta primers and 13 Jbeta primers. In the original analysis: It was a later analysis that counted tens of millions of unique TCR beta chains, of which approximately 11 million were shared. TCRdb's copy holds only in-frame clones and misses some; the assay was immunoSEQ multiplex PCR. For V, J and clone size, that table is used; D and trimming come from the DNA. The sample lists 200,000 or so clones, almost 85% occurring once. The CDR3 runs 11 residues. Germline CDR1 GTSNPN, CDR2 SVGIG (reference sequence). The V end lost 4 bases, the J end lost 6 bases, and 8 bases lay between the germline ends. Broader study findings: Later genetic work tied a missense DCLRE1C variant to beta-chain V and J trimming. The classifier reportedly diagnosed cytomegalovirus status with high sensitivity and specificity.

Concerning this clone itself: What it recognizes is unknown.

The V and J genes are TRBV30 and TRBJ2-3; D unresolved. Material: PBMCs. The origin of this receptor is a boy between 10 and 17 years old in good health and CMV-seronegative. The CDR3 DNA sequence: TGTGCCTGGACCCCCGGGGATACGCAGTATTTT. It translates to CAWTPGDTQYF.